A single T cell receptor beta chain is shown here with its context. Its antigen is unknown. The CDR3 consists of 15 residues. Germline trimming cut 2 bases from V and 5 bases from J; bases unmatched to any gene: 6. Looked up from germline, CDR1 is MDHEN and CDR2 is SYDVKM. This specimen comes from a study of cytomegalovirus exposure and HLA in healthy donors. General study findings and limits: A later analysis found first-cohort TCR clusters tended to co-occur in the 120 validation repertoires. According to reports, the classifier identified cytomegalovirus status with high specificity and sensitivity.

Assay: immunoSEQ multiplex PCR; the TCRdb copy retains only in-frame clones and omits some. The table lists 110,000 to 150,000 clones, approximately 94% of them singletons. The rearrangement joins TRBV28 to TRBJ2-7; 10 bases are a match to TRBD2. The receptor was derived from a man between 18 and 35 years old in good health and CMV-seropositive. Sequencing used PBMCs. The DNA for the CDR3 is TGTGCCAGCAGTTTAGTCCTAGCGGGAGAACACGAGCAGTACTTC. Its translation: CASSLVLAGEHEQYF.